This paragraph covers one TCR beta chain sequence. Antigen: not known. When sampled, the donors appeared nominally healthy, though they likely had unrecorded immune exposures. Primers: 60 Vbeta forward and 13 Jbeta reverse. Repertoires were generated with immunoSEQ multiplex PCR, while TCRdb's copy carries only in-frame clones and drops some. The sample carries more than 150,000 clones, approximately 84% recorded once. These data come from a study of cytomegalovirus exposure and HLA in healthy donors. The CDR3 totals 16 residues. Trimming shortened V by 5 bases and J by 1 base, and 15 bases separated the two germline ends. Germline-derived CDR1 and CDR2 are SEHNR and FQNEAQ (reference sequence). Findings of the study overall: Sequencing depth across donors, presence/absence analyses assumed, was roughly uniform.

The rearrangement joins TRBV7-9 to TRBJ1-3; D is possibly TRBD1 (5 bases). The sequence was collected from a girl less than two years old in good health and CMV-seronegative. Sequences were obtained from PBMCs. The CDR3 spells CASSQGDSWSGNTIYF. Here the CDR3 DNA reads TGTGCCAGCAGCCAAGGGGACTCATGGTCTGGAAACACCATATATTTT.